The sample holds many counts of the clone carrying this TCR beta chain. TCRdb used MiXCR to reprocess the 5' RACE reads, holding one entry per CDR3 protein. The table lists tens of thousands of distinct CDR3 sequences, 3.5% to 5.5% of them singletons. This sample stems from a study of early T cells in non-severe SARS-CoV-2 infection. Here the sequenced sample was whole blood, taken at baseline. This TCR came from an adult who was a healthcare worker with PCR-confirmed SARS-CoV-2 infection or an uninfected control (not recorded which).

CDR3 loop: CSASSGSRGGEQYF. The CDR3 DNA sequence: TGCAGTGCTAGTAGCGGGAGCCGGGGAGGGGAGCAGTACTTC. The chain links TRBV20-1 to TRBJ2-7, with 9 bases identical to TRBD2. V trimming: 3 bases; J trimming: 7 bases; junction bases outside the gene matches: 10. This CDR3 contains 14 residues. Germline lookup yields CDR1 DFQATT and CDR2 SNEGSKA (reference sequence).